This record covers a single TCR beta chain. This specimen comes from a study of T cells after yellow fever vaccination. Germline loops: CDR1 MNHEY, CDR2 SVGEGT. The CDR3 runs 14 residues. The V and J ends lost 3 bases and 4 bases respectively, with 9 bases between them. Synthesis of TCR cDNA relied on 5'RACE template switching, which attached a universal primer site and UMIs. TCRdb re-analysed the 5' RACE reads in MiXCR, keeping a single row per CDR3 protein. Of about 300,000 distinct CDR3 sequences listed, approximately 7% are singletons. The source material was PBMCs, sampled approximately 47 days after the first yellow fever vaccination. The chain uses TRBV6-2 or TRBV6-3 and TRBJ2-2; possible D gene TRBD2, 5 bases. The clonotype was recovered from a man aged 18 to 29 who received the YFV17D yellow fever vaccine. The CDR3 DNA reads TGTGCCAGCAGTTATACGGGGAGCACCGGGGAGCTGTTTTTT. It translates to CASSYTGSTGELFF.